The T cell receptor beta chain described here comes from a study of beta chain features in type 1 diabetes. Study results and caveats: Amplification by PCR could prefer shorter templates, with the same effect in patients and controls. For Type 1 diabetes patients, all four CD4+ subsets carried TCRB CDR3s that were moderately but significantly shorter.

Remarks on this clone: Its target is not known.

The CDR3 sequence is 15 residues long. Trimming left V 0 bases short and J 4 bases short, with 11 bases between. Germline CDR1 SGHRS, CDR2 YFSETQ. Populations obtained by sorting all exceeded 98% purity. Reverse transcription of all isolated RNA meant that expressed TCRB transcripts were sequenced. Produced via immunoSEQ multiplex PCR; TCRdb's table is partial and in-frame only. The top ten clones hold roughly 0.022% of a sample with hundreds of thousands of clones, 13% of them seen once. The clonotype was recovered from a man between 18 and 35 years old with type 1 diabetes. Sequencing input: naive CD4+ T cells from blood. J is TRBJ1-3 and V is TRBV5-1; D perhaps matches TRBD1 (6 bases). In DNA form, the CDR3 reads TGCGCCAGCAGCTTGGTGGGGGCGCCCGGAAACACCATATATTTT. It specifies CASSLVGAPGNTIYF.